These 19 T cell receptor beta chains share one sample of origin, sequenced in a study of prognosis after radiotherapy for stage I lung cancer. From genomic DNA, TCR beta CDR3 was amplified by two-round multiplex PCR. Gene-specific TRBV and TRBJ primers were used in PCR round one. TCRdb called the multiplex PCR reads again in MiXCR, with one record for every CDR3 protein. The data contain more than 12,000 distinct CDR3 sequences, 30% to 40% of them singletons. The starting material was PBMCs, obtained before or after stereotactic body radiation therapy (not recorded which). The receptors come from a donor of 50 years or more with non-small cell lung cancer.

This clonotype was counted ten times or more. The chain joins TRBV7-9 to TRBJ2-7; no definite D call. The CDR3 sequence is 12 residues long. Germline CDR1 is SEHNR and CDR2 is FQNEAQ (reference sequence). The V and J ends lost 5 bases and 4 bases respectively, with 9 bases between them. DNA for the CDR3: TGTGCCAGCAGCATGGAAGATTACGAGCAGTACTTC. Amino acids: CASSMEDYEQYF.

This clonotype rates as medium-sized. This chain links TRBV6-1 with TRBJ2-1; a weak D match, TRBD2 (6 bases). V was clipped by 5 bases and J by 3 bases, with 14 bases between them. The germline V gene has CDR1 MNHNS and CDR2 SASEGT. The CDR3 loop spans 15 amino acids. The chain's CDR3 is CASSRSGVFYNEQFF. The CDR3 bases are TGTGCCAGCAGTCGGTCGGGAGTATTCTACAATGAGCAGTTCTTC.

In this sample, this clonotype turned up many times. The rearrangement uses TRBV5-1 and TRBJ2-7, with a weak D call TRBD2 (5 bases). The germline gives CDR1 SGHRS, CDR2 YFSETQ. The CDR3 length is 13 residues. Trimming cost V 4 bases and J 4 bases, with 12 bases left between them. CDR3: CASSDATGYEQYF. The CDR3, as DNA: TGCGCCAGCAGCGACGCGACGGGATACGAGCAGTACTTC.

The chain joins TRBV20-1 to TRBJ2-1; TRBD2 aligns across 9 bases. This CDR3 comprises 16 residues. The V gene's germline CDR1 is DFQATT and CDR2 SNEGSKA (reference sequence). After removal of 0 bases from V and 7 bases from J, the junction contained 10 bases not matched to a gene. The CDR3 DNA is TGCAGTGCTAGAGATGGAGGGCGGGAGGGGGTAAATGAGCAGTTCTTC. Translated: CSARDGGREGVNEQFF.

Concerning this clonotype: An end of the junction does not agree with germline; a read error may underlie this. The V and J genes are TRBV7-9 and TRBJ2-1; TRBD2 agrees at 11 bases. The CDR3 loop spans 15 amino acids. The V gene's germline CDR1 is SEHNR and CDR2 FQNEAQ (reference sequence). Written as DNA, the CDR3 is TGTGTCAGCAGCTTGTTACTAGCGGGAGATACTAAGGCGTTCTTC. Translation gives CVSSLLLAGDTKAFF.

By share, this clonotype ranks as medium-sized. This chain uses TRBV9 with TRBJ2-3; weak D call: TRBD2 (6 bases). Trimming removed 1 base at V and 2 bases at J, with 8 bases between. Per the germline V gene, CDR1 is SGDLS and CDR2 is YYNGEE. This CDR3 spans 14 amino acids. CDR3 in amino acids: CASSVSSATDTQYF. The CDR3 coding sequence is TGTGCCAGCAGCGTATCTAGCGCCACAGATACGCAGTATTTT.

This clonotype has at least ten counts. The chain uses TRBV20-1 and TRBJ2-4, with D perhaps given as TRBD1 or TRBD2 (5 bases each). Trimming removed 2 bases from V and 7 bases from J, with 12 bases in between. Germline V gives CDR1 DFQATT, CDR2 SNEGSKA (reference sequence). This CDR3 has 13 amino acids. CDR3 sequence (DNA): TGCAGTGCTAGATGGGGACGGGATAACATTCAGTACTTC. This sequence encodes CSARWGRDNIQYF.

J is TRBJ1-6 and V is TRBV30; no clear D. The germline CDR1 and CDR2 sequences are GTSNPN and SVGIG (reference sequence). The CDR3 contains 12 residues. V lost 2 bases and J 10 bases, leaving 9 bases between the germline ends. The CDR3 DNA reads TGTGCCTGGAGTCTACGCAGCTCACCCCTCCACTTT. As protein: CAWSLRSSPLHF.

By share, this clonotype counts as medium-sized. The V gene is TRBV19, the J gene TRBJ2-3; possible D gene TRBD2, 6 bases. There are 15 residues in the CDR3. The V end was cut by 6 bases, the J end by 0 bases, with 13 bases between. From germline, CDR1 is LNHDA and CDR2 SQIVND (reference sequence). The CDR3 here is CASSLAFTSTDTQYF. The CDR3 coding sequence is TGTGCCAGTAGCCTAGCGTTCACTAGCACAGATACGCAGTATTTT.

For this clonotype: This likely stems from a read error, as it lies one base from a far larger clone. The chain combines TRBV6-4 with TRBJ2-5, with 7 bases fitting TRBD2. The CDR3 contains 13 residues. The germline gives CDR1 MRHNA, CDR2 SNTAGT. CDR3 sequence: CASSIAGRETEYF. As DNA, the CDR3 is TGTGCCAGCAGTATCGCGGGGCGGGAGACCGAGTACTTC.

This clonotype was seen at least ten times. This chain uses TRBV7-2 with TRBJ2-5; 10 nucleotides agree with TRBD2. CDR1 SGHTA and CDR2 FQGNSA come from the germline V gene. The J segment lost 0 bases and the V segment lost 4 bases, leaving 5 bases of the junction unmatched. The CDR3 sequence is 16 residues long. CDR3 residues: CASSSRTSGYQETQYF. The DNA of the CDR3 is TGTGCCAGCAGCTCCCGGACTAGCGGATACCAAGAGACCCAGTACTTC. The full variable domain, its missing parts supplied by reference TRBV7-2 and TRBJ2-5, is GAGVSQSPSNKVTEKGKDVELRCDPISGHTALYWYRQSLGQGLEFLIYFQGNSAPDKSGLPSDRFSAERTGGSVSTLTIQRTQQEDSAVYLCASSSRTSGYQETQYFGPGTRLLVL.

In this sample, this clonotype turned up many times. The junction differs from germline at one of its ends, possibly a read error. This rearrangement joins TRBV11-2 to TRBJ2-2; no reliable D call. The CDR3 spans 14 residues. From germline, CDR1 is SGHAT and CDR2 FQNNGV. CDR3 region: CASRLGDFTGELFF. CDR3 DNA: TGTGCCAGCAGATTAGGAGACTTCACCGGGGAGCTGTTTTTT. The variable domain in full, with the rest retrieved from reference TRBV11-2 and TRBJ2-2, is EAGVAQSPRYKIIEKRQSVAFWCNPISGHATLYWYQQILGQGPKLLIQFQNNGVVDDSQLPKDRFSAERLKGVDSTLKIQPAKLEDSAVYLCASRLGDFTGELFFGEGSRLTVL.

The J gene is TRBJ2-7, the V gene TRBV11-2; no clear D gene. CDR3 length equals 12 residues. CDR1 SGHAT and CDR2 FQNNGV come from the germline V gene. Trimming removed 0 bases at V and 7 bases at J, with 7 bases between. The CDR3 nucleotides read TGTGCCAGCAGCTTAGACAGTAGAGAGCAGTACTTC. It yields the protein CASSLDSREQYF.

This clonotype is medium-sized within its sample. The genes are TRBV27 and TRBJ1-5, with 7 bases matching TRBD1. The CDR3 consists of 15 residues. Trimming cost V 6 bases and J 6 bases; bases outside gene matches: 11. CDR1 is MNHEY, CDR2 SMNVEV, per germline (reference sequence). CDR3 sequence: CASRPYRGEAQPQHF. CDR3 DNA: TGTGCCAGCAGGCCTTACAGGGGCGAGGCTCAGCCCCAGCATTTT.

The rearrangement joins TRBV7-3 to TRBJ2-1; D gene ambiguous. The CDR3 runs 13 residues. Trimming pared 3 bases from V and 0 bases from J, leaving 3 bases between. Per germline, CDR1 SGHTA and CDR2 FQGTGA. In nucleotides, the CDR3 is TGTGCCAGCAGCTTGGGCTCCTACAATGAGCAGTTCTTC. Protein sequence: CASSLGSYNEQFF.

Only one count was recorded for this clonotype. The chain recombines TRBV10-2 with TRBJ1-1, with 7 bases that match TRBD1. Germline V gene lookup returns CDR1 WSHSY and CDR2 SAAADI. The ends lost 4 bases at V and 12 bases at J; junction bases unmatched: 26. The CDR3 runs to 18 residues. The CDR3 reads CASSGSTASTWGQHQSFF. CDR3 DNA sequence: TGCGCCAGCAGTGGGTCTACGGCGTCTACGTGGGGACAGCATCAATCTTTCTTT.

The rearrangement links TRBV24-1 to TRBJ2-1; the match to TRBD1 covers 7 bases. CDR1 is KGHDR, CDR2 SFDVKD, per germline. The CDR3 length is 17 residues. The trim removed 9 bases at V and 0 bases at J, leaving 13 bases unmatched. The CDR3 loop reads CATQRQGIPSSYNEQFF. DNA of the CDR3: TGTGCCACCCAACGACAGGGAATCCCAAGCTCCTACAATGAGCAGTTCTTC.

This clonotype is medium-sized. The chain is built from TRBV2 and TRBJ1-1, with D possibly being TRBD1 (5 bases). Germline CDR1 and CDR2: SNHLY and FYNNEI. The CDR3 contains 14 residues. Between the trimmed V and J ends, which lost 5 bases and 0 bases, there was a span of 10 bases. The DNA for the CDR3 is TGTGCCAGCAGTACCCTGACAGTGAACACTGAAGCTTTCTTT. It encodes CASSTLTVNTEAFF.

The sample holds many counts of this clonotype. This chain joins TRBV15 and TRBJ2-5; D unresolved. V was clipped by 0 bases and J by 2 bases, with 10 bases between them. The V gene's germline CDR1 is LNHNV and CDR2 YYDKDF (reference sequence). This CDR3 contains 15 residues. CDR3 nucleotide sequence: TGTGCCACCAGCAGAGATCCGGGCTATCAAGAGACCCAGTACTTC. Translating it yields CATSRDPGYQETQYF.